At least ten counts were recorded for the clone carrying this T cell receptor (beta chain). The source of the sample is a study of CD8+CD57+ T cells in acquired aplastic anemia. Patients picked for sequencing had shown CD8+CD57+ cell expansion detected by flow cytometry. The ends lost 6 bases at V and 6 bases at J; junction bases unmatched: 14. Per the germline V gene, CDR1 is SGHTA and CDR2 is FQGNSA. CDR3 length equals 15 residues. Researchers used genomic DNA as the template to profile TCR beta VDJ and CDR3. TCRdb recomputed calls from the reads with MiXCR, one row per CDR3 protein. This sample has hundreds of thousands of distinct CDR3 sequences, with roughly 34% found just once.

The V gene is TRBV7-2, the J gene TRBJ2-7, with 7 bases aligning to TRBD2. This TCR derives from a human donor with aplastic anemia. The specimen sequenced was sorted CD4+, CD8+, or CD8+CD57+ T cells (not recorded which) from PBMCs. For the CDR3, the DNA is TGTGCCAGCAGACGGACGGGACTACCCTCTAGCGAGCAGTACTTC. This sequence encodes CASRRTGLPSSEQYF.